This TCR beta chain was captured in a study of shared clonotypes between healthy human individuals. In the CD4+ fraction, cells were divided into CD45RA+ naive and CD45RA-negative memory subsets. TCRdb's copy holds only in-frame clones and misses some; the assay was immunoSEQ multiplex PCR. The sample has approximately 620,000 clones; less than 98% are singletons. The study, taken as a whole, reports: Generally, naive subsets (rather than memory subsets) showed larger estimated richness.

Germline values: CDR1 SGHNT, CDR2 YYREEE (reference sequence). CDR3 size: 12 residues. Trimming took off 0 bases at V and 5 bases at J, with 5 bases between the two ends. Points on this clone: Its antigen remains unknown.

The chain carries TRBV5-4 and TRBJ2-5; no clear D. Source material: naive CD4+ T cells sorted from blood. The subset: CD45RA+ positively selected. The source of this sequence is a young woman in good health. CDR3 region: CASSLGRETQYF. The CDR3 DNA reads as TGTGCCAGCAGCTTGGGCCGGGAGACCCAGTACTTC.